This entry features one TCR beta chain sequence. Its antigen is still unknown. The sample is drawn from a study of T cell responses to AZD1222 COVID-19 vaccine. Study findings and constraints: The sample set comprised mostly white British donors with more females, and clonal diversity was possibly underestimated.

The protocol was immunoSEQ multiplex PCR, while the TCRdb copy is restricted to in-frame clones and leaves out a portion. The sample gives approximately 93,000 clones, approximately 90% of which show up once; 5% to 6.5% is in the top ten. V shed 2 bases and J shed 4 bases, with 8 bases lying between them. This CDR3 is 13 amino acids long. This clonotype was obtained from an adult who received the AZD1222 COVID-19 vaccine. V usage is TRBV12-3 or TRBV12-4 and J usage is TRBJ1-2; the D gene is possibly TRBD1 (6 bases). Sequencing was performed on peripheral blood, taken 28 days after the second AZD1222 dose. CDR3 amino acids: CASSLQGIYGYTF. DNA of the CDR3: TGTGCCAGCAGTTTACAGGGGATCTATGGCTACACCTTC.